Listed below are T cell receptor beta chains from one sample, sequenced in a study of blood T cells in healthy people across ages. TCRdb recomputed calls from the 5' RACE reads with MiXCR, one row per CDR3 protein. The table lists hundreds of thousands of distinct CDR3 sequences, nearly 25% of them singletons. The same data also contributed to another study, on T cells of mothers and their children.

The specimen was blood. The source is a boy under 18 in good health. The CDR3 runs from the conserved cysteine through the conserved F or W.

v_call: TRBV11-2
j_call: TRBJ2-1
cdr3_aa: CASSQTSGDFDEQFF

v_call: TRBV12-3/TRBV12-4
j_call: TRBJ2-5
cdr3_aa: CASSHQRGEETQYF

v_call: TRBV28
j_call: TRBJ1-1
cdr3_aa: CAIRGQGLWGNTEAFF

v_call: TRBV4-3
j_call: TRBJ2-3
cdr3_aa: CASSVRLAGGLGGTDTQYF

v_call: TRBV20-1
j_call: TRBJ2-7
cdr3_aa: CSARAGGGILYEQYF

v_call: TRBV28
j_call: TRBJ1-3
cdr3_aa: CASSSQFSGTTIYF

v_call: TRBV20-1
j_call: TRBJ2-7
cdr3_aa: CSAPLGGPGSYEQYF

v_call: TRBV6-6
j_call: NA
cdr3_aa: CASSRRKLVPETQYF

v_call: TRBV7-2
j_call: TRBJ2-7
cdr3_aa: CASRSDGRYEQYF

v_call: TRBV6-6
j_call: TRBJ2-5
cdr3_aa: CASSNRGETETQYF

v_call: TRBV11-2
j_call: TRBJ1-6
cdr3_aa: CASSSGTEVPLHF

v_call: TRBV5-4
j_call: NA
cdr3_aa: CASSPRGVNEQYF

v_call: TRBV7-9
j_call: TRBJ2-7
cdr3_aa: CASSSSEGGQVRSYEQYF

v_call: TRBV29-1
j_call: TRBJ1-2
cdr3_aa: CSVEEPGWDYGYTF

v_call: TRBV5-1
j_call: TRBJ2-5
cdr3_aa: CASSGRDTQETQYF

v_call: TRBV19
j_call: TRBJ2-5
cdr3_aa: CASSSHDRGRDETQYF

v_call: TRBV12-3/TRBV12-4
j_call: TRBJ1-6
cdr3_aa: CASSIDGYNSPLHF

v_call: TRBV9
j_call: TRBJ2-7
cdr3_aa: CASSAYSSYEQYF

v_call: TRBV6-1
j_call: TRBJ2-2
cdr3_aa: CASSVSGGSTGELFF

v_call: TRBV29-1
j_call: TRBJ2-3
cdr3_aa: CSVLYWDTQYF

v_call: TRBV30
j_call: TRBJ1-4
cdr3_aa: CAWSTPGKLFF

v_call: TRBV27
j_call: TRBJ1-1
cdr3_aa: CASSLAWDRNTEAFF

v_call: TRBV28
j_call: TRBJ2-7
cdr3_aa: CASSFAGESHEQYF

v_call: TRBV4-1
j_call: TRBJ1-2
cdr3_aa: CASSQPGRRRNYGYTF

v_call: TRBV29-1
j_call: TRBJ1-2
cdr3_aa: CSVTTGDYGYTF

v_call: TRBV7-9
j_call: TRBJ2-7
cdr3_aa: CASSSDGRVPPDF

v_call: TRBV7-2
j_call: TRBJ2-1
cdr3_aa: CASSPLAESYNEQFF

v_call: TRBV19
j_call: TRBJ1-4
cdr3_aa: CASSPQSGTGDEKLFF

v_call: TRBV9
j_call: TRBJ1-2
cdr3_aa: CASRGQGGNYGCTF

v_call: TRBV27
j_call: TRBJ1-5
cdr3_aa: CASSFHTGQGAVQPQHF

v_call: TRBV7-9
j_call: TRBJ2-7
cdr3_aa: CASSLVVRGYEQYF

v_call: TRBV7-2
j_call: TRBJ1-2
cdr3_aa: CASSLNLDGIAGYTF

v_call: TRBV25-1
j_call: NA
cdr3_aa: CASSEFAYEQYF

v_call: TRBV7-2
j_call: TRBJ2-7
cdr3_aa: CASSYGGSYYEQYF

v_call: TRBV18
j_call: TRBJ2-3
cdr3_aa: CASSRSGLAQEDTQYF